This T cell receptor (beta chain) was obtained from a study of beta chain features in type 1 diabetes. Of the isolated RNA, all was reverse transcribed, and so the sequenced material was expressed TCRB transcripts. Clones were read by immunoSEQ multiplex PCR, and TCRdb kept only the in-frame ones, dropping some. The sample records fewer than 250,000 clones, 55% to 70% being singletons. V gave up 1 base and J gave up 3 bases, with 10 bases separating them. The CDR3 loop spans 13 amino acids. Germline V gives CDR1 GTSNPN, CDR2 SVGIG (reference sequence). Sequences were obtained from naive CD4+ T cells from blood. The receptor comes from a man in his thirties or forties in good health. The chain is built from TRBV30 and TRBJ2-7, with no clear D. The CDR3 DNA follows: TGTGCCTGGAGTGATTCACCTCTCTACGAGCAGTACTTC. Its protein is CAWSDSPLYEQYF.